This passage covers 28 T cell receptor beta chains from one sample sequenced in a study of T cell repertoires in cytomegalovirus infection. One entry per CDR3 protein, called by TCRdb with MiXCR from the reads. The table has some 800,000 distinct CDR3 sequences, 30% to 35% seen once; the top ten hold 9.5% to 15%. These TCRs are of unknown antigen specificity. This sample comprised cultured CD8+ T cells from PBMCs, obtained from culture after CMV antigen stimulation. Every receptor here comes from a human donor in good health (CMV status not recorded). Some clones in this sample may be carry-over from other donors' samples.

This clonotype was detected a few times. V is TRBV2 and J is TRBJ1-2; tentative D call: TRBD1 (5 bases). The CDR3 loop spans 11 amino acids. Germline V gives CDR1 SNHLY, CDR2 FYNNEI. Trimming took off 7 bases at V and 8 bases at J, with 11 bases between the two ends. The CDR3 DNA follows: TGTGCCAGCATCGACAGTATAGGCTACACCTTC. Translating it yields CASIDSIGYTF.

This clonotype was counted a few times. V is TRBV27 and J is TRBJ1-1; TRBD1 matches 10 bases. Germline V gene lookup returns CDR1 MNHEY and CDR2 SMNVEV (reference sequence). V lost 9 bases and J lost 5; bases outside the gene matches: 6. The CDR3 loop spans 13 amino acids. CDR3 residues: CASVDRGTTEAFF. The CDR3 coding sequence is TGTGCCAGTGTGGACAGGGGGACGACTGAAGCTTTCTTT.

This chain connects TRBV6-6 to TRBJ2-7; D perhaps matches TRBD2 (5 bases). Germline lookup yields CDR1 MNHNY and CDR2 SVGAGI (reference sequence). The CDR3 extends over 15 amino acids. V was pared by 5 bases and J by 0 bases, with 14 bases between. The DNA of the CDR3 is TGTGCCAGCAGTGCCCGAGGGTTAGCCTCCTACGAGCAGTACGTC. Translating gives CASSARGLASYEQYV.

CDR3 sequence reads: CASTNQRAEAFF. CDR3 nucleotide sequence: TGTGCCAGCACCAACCAACGGGCTGAAGCTTTCTTT. The rearrangement joins TRBV6-5 to TRBJ1-1; D remains unclear. Per germline, CDR1 MNHEY and CDR2 SVGAGI. V lost 7 bases and J 6 bases, leaving 12 bases between the germline ends. The CDR3 consists of 12 residues.

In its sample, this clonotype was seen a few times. The CDR3 reads CASSLDRAGNQPQHF. As DNA, the CDR3 is TGTGCCAGCAGCTTGGACAGGGCGGGCAATCAGCCCCAGCATTTT. The V and J genes are TRBV5-6 and TRBJ1-5; D perhaps matches TRBD1 (6 bases). CDR1 SGHDT and CDR2 YYEEEE come from the germline V gene. The CDR3 has 15 amino acids. With 0 bases removed from V and 2 bases from J, the gap between germline ends came to 9 bases.

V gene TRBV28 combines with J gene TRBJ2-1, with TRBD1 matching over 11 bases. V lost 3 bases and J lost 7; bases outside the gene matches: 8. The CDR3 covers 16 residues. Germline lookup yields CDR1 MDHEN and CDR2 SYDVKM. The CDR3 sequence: CASSFPGGQGENEQFF. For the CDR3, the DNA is TGTGCCAGCAGTTTCCCTGGGGGACAGGGGGAGAATGAGCAGTTCTTC.

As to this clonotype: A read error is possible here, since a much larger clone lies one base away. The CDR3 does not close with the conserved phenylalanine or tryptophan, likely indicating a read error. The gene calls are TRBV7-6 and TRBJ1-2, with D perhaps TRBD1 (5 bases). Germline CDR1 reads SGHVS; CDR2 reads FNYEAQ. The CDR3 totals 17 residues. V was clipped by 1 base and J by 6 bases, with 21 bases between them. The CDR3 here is CASSLGRRGSSVDGYTI. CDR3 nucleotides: TGTGCCAGCAGCTTAGGAAGACGGGGCAGCTCTGTGGATGGCTACACCATC.

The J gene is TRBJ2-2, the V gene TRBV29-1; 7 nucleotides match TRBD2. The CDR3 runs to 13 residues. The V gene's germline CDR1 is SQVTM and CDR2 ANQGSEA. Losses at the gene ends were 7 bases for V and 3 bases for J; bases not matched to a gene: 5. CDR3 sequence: CSGEAGDTGELFF. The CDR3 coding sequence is TGCAGCGGCGAGGCGGGGGACACCGGGGAGCTGTTTTTT.

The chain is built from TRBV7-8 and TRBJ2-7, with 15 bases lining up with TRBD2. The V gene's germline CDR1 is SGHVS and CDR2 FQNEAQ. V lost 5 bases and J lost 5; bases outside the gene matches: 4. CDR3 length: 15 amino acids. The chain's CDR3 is CASSGLAGGLDEQYV. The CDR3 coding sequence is TGTGCCAGCAGCGGACTAGCGGGGGGGCTGGACGAGCAGTACGTC.

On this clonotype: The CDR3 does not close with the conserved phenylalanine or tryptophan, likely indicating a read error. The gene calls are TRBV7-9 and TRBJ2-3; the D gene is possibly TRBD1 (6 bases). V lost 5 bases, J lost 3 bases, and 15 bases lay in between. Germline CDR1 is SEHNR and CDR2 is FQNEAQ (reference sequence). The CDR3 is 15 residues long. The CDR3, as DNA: TGTGCCAGCAGCCCCCTGACAGGCGGAACAGATACGCAGTATTCT. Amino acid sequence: CASSPLTGGTDTQYS.

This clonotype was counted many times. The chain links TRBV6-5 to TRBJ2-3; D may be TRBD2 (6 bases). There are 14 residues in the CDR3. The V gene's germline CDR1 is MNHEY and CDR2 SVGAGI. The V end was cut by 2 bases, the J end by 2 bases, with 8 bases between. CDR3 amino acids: CASSYADYTDTQYF. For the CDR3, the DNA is TGTGCCAGCAGTTACGCGGACTACACAGATACGCAGTATTTT.

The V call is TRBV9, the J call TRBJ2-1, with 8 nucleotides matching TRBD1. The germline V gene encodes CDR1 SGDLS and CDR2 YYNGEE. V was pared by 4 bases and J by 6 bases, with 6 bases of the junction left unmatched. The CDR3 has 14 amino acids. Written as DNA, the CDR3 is TGTGCCAGCAGCAAAGGGACAGGCCGCAATGAGCAGTTCTTC. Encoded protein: CASSKGTGRNEQFF.

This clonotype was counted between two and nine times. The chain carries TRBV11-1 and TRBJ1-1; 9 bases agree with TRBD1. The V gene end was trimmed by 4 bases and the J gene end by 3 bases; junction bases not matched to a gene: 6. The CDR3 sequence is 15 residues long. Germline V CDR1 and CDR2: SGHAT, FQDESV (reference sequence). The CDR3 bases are TGTGCCAGCAGCTCTACAGGGGGCCTAGACACTGAAGCTTTCTTT. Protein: CASSSTGGLDTEAFF. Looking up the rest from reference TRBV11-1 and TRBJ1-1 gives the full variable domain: EAEVAQSPRYKITEKSQAVAFWCDPISGHATLYWYRQILGQGPELLVQFQDESVVDDSQLPKDRFSAERLKGVDSTLKIQPAELGDSAMYLCASSSTGGLDTEAFFGQGTRLTVV.

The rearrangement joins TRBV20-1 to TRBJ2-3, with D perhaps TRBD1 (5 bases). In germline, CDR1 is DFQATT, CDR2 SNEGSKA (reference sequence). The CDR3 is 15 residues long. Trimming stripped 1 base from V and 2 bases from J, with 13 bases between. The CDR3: CSARARQYYTDTQYF. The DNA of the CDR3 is TGCAGTGCTAGAGCAAGACAGTATTACACAGATACGCAGTATTTT.

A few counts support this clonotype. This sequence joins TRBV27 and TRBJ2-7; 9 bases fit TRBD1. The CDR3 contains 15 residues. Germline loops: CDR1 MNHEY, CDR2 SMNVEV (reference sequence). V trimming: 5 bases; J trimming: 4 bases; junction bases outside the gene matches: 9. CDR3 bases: TGTGCCAGCAGTCTCACAGGGGGCGCTAGGTACGAGCAGTACTTC. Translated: CASSLTGGARYEQYF.

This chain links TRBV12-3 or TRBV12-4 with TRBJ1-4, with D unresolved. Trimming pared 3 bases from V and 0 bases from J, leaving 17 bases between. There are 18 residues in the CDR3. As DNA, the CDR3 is TGTGCCAGCAGTTTCCGAACGGAGTCATATGCAACTAATGAAAAACTGTTTTTT. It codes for CASSFRTESYATNEKLFF.

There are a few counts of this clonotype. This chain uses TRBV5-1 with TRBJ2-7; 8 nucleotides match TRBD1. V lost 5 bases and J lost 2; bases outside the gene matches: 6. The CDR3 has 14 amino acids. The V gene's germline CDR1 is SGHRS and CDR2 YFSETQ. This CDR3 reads CASREAGGAYEQYV. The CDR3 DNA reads TGCGCCAGCAGAGAAGCAGGGGGCGCCTACGAGCAGTACGTC.

CDR3 sequence: CASSTDRVDRNQPQHF. CDR3 bases: TGTGCCAGTAGTACGGACAGGGTGGACCGCAATCAGCCCCAGCATTTT. The V gene is TRBV19, the J gene TRBJ1-5, with 8 bases identical to TRBD1. Trimming cost V 4 bases and J 2 bases; bases outside gene matches: 7. The length of the CDR3 is 16 residues. Looked up from germline, CDR1 is LNHDA and CDR2 is SQIVND (reference sequence). Together with reference TRBV19 and TRBJ1-5, the CDR3 gives the full variable domain: DGGITQSPKYLFRKEGQNVTLSCEQNLNHDAMYWYRQDPGQGLRLIYYSQIVNDFQKGDIAEGYSVSREKKESFPLTVTSAQKNPTAFYLCASSTDRVDRNQPQHFGDGTRLSIL.

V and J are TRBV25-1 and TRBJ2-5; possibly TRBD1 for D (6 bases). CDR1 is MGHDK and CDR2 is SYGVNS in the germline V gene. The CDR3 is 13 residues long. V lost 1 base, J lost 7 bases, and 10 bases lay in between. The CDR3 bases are TGTGCCAGCAGTGAATGGGGGCCCGGGACCCAGTACTTC. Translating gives CASSEWGPGTQYF.

CDR3 nucleotides: TGTGCCAGTAGTATTCCAGGGCTGGGGGCGAATGAGCAGTTCTTC. As protein: CASSIPGLGANEQFF. The V and J genes are TRBV19 and TRBJ2-1, with D perhaps TRBD1 (6 bases). This CDR3 has 15 amino acids. V lost 3 bases and J 7 bases, leaving 16 bases between the germline ends. Germline CDR1 LNHDA, CDR2 SQIVND (reference sequence). Looking up the rest from reference TRBV19 and TRBJ2-1 gives the full variable domain: DGGITQSPKYLFRKEGQNVTLSCEQNLNHDAMYWYRQDPGQGLRLIYYSQIVNDFQKGDIAEGYSVSREKKESFPLTVTSAQKNPTAFYLCASSIPGLGANEQFFGPGTRLTVL.

The CDR3 loop reads CASLLFPGPAETQYF. The DNA for the CDR3 is TGTGCCAGCTTACTATTCCCGGGACCTGCGGAGACCCAGTACTTC. The rearrangement uses TRBV18 and TRBJ2-5; TRBD1 or TRBD2 may be the D gene (5 bases each). V was clipped by 7 bases and J by 5 bases, with 20 bases between them. Germline V gene lookup returns CDR1 KGHSH and CDR2 LQKENI. The CDR3 length is 15 residues.

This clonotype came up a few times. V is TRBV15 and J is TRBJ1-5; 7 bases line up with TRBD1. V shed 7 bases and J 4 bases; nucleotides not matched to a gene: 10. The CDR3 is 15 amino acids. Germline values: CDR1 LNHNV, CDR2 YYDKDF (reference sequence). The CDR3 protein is CATTLSNRGNQPQHF. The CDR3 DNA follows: TGTGCCACCACCCTCTCCAACAGGGGAAATCAGCCCCAGCATTTT.

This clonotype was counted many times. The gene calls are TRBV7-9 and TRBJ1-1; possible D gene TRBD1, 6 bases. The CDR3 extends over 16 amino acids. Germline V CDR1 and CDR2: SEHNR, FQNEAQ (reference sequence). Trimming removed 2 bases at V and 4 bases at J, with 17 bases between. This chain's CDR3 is CASSLPSAGAGTEAFF. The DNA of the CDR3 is TGTGCCAGCAGCTTACCCTCGGCGGGGGCAGGCACTGAAGCTTTCTTT.

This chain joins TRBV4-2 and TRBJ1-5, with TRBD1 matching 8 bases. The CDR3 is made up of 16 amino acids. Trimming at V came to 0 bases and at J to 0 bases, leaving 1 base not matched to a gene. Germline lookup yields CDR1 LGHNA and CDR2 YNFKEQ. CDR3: CASSQETGASNQPQHF. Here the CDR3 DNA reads TGTGCCAGCAGCCAAGAGACAGGGGCTAGCAATCAGCCCCAGCATTTT.

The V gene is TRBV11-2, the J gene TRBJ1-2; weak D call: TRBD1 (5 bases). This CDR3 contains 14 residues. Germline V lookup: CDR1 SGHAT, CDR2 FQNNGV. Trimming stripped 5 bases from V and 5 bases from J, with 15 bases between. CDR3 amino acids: CASSLGGEPYGYTF. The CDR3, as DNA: TGTGCCAGCAGCCTGGGAGGGGAGCCATATGGCTACACCTTC.

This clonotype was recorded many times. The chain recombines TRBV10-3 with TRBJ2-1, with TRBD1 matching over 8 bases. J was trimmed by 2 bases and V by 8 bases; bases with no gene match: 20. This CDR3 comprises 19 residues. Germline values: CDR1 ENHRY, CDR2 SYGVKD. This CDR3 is CAIGFTPGQEPTTYNEQFF. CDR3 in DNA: TGTGCCATCGGATTTACCCCGGGACAGGAACCTACTACCTACAATGAGCAGTTCTTC.

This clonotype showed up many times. CDR3 sequence (DNA): TGCGCCAGCAGCCAAGAGAGAGGATTTTATAATTCACCCCTCCACTTT. Translating gives CASSQERGFYNSPLHF. This chain links TRBV4-3 with TRBJ1-6, with no clear D. The CDR3 runs 16 residues. With 0 bases removed from V and 4 bases from J, the gap between germline ends came to 10 bases. CDR1 is LGHNA and CDR2 is YSLEER in the germline V gene.

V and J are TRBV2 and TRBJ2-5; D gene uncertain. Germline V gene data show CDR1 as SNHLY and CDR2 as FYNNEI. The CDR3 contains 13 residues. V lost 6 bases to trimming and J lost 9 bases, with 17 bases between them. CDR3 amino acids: CASRDAFDWAQYF. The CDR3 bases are TGTGCCAGCAGGGACGCTTTCGATTGGGCCCAGTACTTC.